This T cell receptor (beta chain) was found in a study of T cell repertoires in cytomegalovirus infection. About the study: CMV infection and matching HLA type were both indicated by public TCR beta signatures. Regarding the study as a whole: Cumulative frequency (of public TCR beta family members) identified carriers of CMV plus the relevant HLA. CMV-specific HLA-C-restricted TCR beta clonotypes dominated the ex vivo response.

Trimming pared 5 bases from V and 2 bases from J, leaving 8 bases between. Germline assignment: CDR1 SGHAT and CDR2 FQDESV (reference sequence). This CDR3 comprises 13 residues. Many counts were recorded for this clonotype. The target antigen is unknown. TCRdb independently ran MiXCR on the reads; one entry per CDR3 protein. The data hold about 740,000 distinct CDR3 sequences, with 35% observed a single time. The J gene is TRBJ2-3, the V gene TRBV11-1, with no clear D. The material sequenced was PBMCs. The sequence was obtained from a human donor in good health (CMV status not recorded). Some clones in this sample may be carry-over from other donors' samples. The CDR3 DNA sequence: TGTGCCAGCAGCGACGAACCCACAGATACGCAGTATTTT. This codes for CASSDEPTDTQYF.